This T cell receptor beta chain originates from a study of radiation and T cells in renal cell carcinoma. Study-level points and caveats: From baseline, blood top tumor clonotypes peaked at 2 weeks post-radiation.

On this clone: What it binds is not known.

The protocol was immunoSEQ multiplex PCR, while the TCRdb copy is restricted to in-frame clones and leaves out a portion. The top ten hold 9.4% of the sample, which has about 90,000 clones, around four fifths seen once. This sample's time point: blood 4 weeks post-SBRT, at nephrectomy. Regarding treatment: 15 Gy SBRT to primary tumor, nephrectomy 4 weeks later. Serial blood draws occurred at baseline and 2 and 4 weeks post-SBRT. This CDR3 has 15 residues. V was trimmed by 0 bases and J by 2 bases, leaving 11 bases between them. The germline gives CDR1 SGDLS, CDR2 YYNGEE. Sequenced material: blood, taken from a patient whose treatment included radiotherapy and nephrectomy. The receptor comes from a man aged 50 to 60 with renal cell carcinoma. The V and J genes are TRBV9 and TRBJ1-2, with D tentatively TRBD1 (5 bases). CDR3 residues: CASSVGRVENYGYTF. CDR3 DNA sequence: TGTGCCAGCAGCGTAGGCAGGGTGGAGAACTATGGCTACACCTTC.